This TCR beta chain was identified in a study of T cells in Graves' hyperthyroidism and ophthalmopathy. This CDR3 contains 15 residues. CDR1 and CDR2 from the germline V gene are SGHAT and FQNNGV. Trimming left V 5 bases short and J 3 bases short, with 14 bases between. The table lists this clonotype with a few counts. Authors of the study amplified TCR beta CDR3 regions from RNA transcripts. The primer set for the first-round RT-PCR of the TCR CDR3 was HTBI. Each CDR3 protein gets one entry after TCRdb re-called the multiplex PCR reads with MiXCR. The sample contains over 400,000 distinct CDR3 sequences, 14% to 15% of which appear only once.

The sequencing sample was made of blood. The chain is built from TRBV11-2 and TRBJ1-5; possibly TRBD1 for D (6 bases). This TCR came from a young man with Graves' ophthalmopathy. The CDR3 nucleotides read TGTGCCAGCAGCCCCGCGACAGGAGCCAATCAGCCCCAGCATTTT. Protein: CASSPATGANQPQHF.